This T cell receptor (beta chain) was recovered during a study of T cells in Graves' hyperthyroidism and ophthalmopathy. Study observations and caveats: Ophthalmopathy was predicted by the model a median of approximately six months ahead of onset. In simple terms, a model built on 13 V-J features told ophthalmopathy apart from stable hyperthyroidism.

Exclusion of patients followed from uncontrolled infection, other autoimmune disease, pregnancy or lactation. Every diagnosis used clinical symptoms, serum thyroxine and TRAb, thyroid ultrasound and orbital computed tomography. The CDR3 has 13 amino acids. CDR1 SGHRS and CDR2 YFSETQ come from the germline V gene. Trimming removed 0 bases at V and 7 bases at J, with 5 bases between. This clonotype was seen many times. The antigen remains undetermined. The TCR beta CDR3 regions underwent amplification using RNA transcripts as the source. The TCR CDR3 was amplified in a first-round RT-PCR using the HTBI primer set. Each CDR3 protein is one row after TCRdb ran MiXCR on the multiplex PCR reads. Altogether 540,000 or so distinct CDR3 sequences are present, 35% to 55% being singletons, with the ten largest covering over 15%.

This clonotype was sampled from an adult woman with Graves' disease, either hyperthyroidism or ophthalmopathy (not recorded which). The gene calls are TRBV5-1 and TRBJ1-6, with no clear D. Specimen: peripheral blood or thyroid tissue (not recorded which). CDR3 amino acids: CASSLAENSPLHF. For the CDR3, the DNA is TGCGCCAGCAGCTTGGCCGAGAATTCACCCCTCCACTTT.